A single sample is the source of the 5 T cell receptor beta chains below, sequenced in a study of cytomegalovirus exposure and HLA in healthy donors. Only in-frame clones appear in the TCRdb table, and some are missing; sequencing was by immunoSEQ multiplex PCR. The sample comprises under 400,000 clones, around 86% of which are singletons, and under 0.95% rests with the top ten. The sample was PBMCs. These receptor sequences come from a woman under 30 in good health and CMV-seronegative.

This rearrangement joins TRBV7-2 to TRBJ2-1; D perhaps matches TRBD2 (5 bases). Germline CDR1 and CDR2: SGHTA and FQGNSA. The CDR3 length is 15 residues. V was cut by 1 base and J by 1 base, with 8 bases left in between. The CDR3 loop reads CASSLGRRSYNEQFF. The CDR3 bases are TGTGCCAGCAGCTTAGGCAGGAGGTCCTACAATGAGCAGTTCTTC.

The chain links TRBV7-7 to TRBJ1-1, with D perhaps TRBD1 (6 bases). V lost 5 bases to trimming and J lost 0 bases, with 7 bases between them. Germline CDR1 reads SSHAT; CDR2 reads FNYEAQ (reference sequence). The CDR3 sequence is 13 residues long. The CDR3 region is CASSAGVNTEAFF. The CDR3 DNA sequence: TGTGCCAGCAGCGCAGGGGTGAACACTGAAGCTTTCTTT.

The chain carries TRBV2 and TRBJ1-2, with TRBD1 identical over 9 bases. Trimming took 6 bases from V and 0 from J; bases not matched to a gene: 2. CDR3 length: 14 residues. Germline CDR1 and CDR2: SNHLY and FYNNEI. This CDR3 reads CASRGDRANYGYTF. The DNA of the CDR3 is TGTGCCAGCAGAGGGGACAGGGCTAACTATGGCTACACCTTC.

The CDR3 spells CASSGGSNYGYTF. CDR3 DNA: TGTGCCAGCAGTGGGGGCTCCAACTATGGCTACACCTTC. The V gene is TRBV28, the J gene TRBJ1-2; D might be TRBD1 (6 bases). The ends were cut back, 5 bases at V and 2 bases at J, with 9 bases in the middle. This CDR3 spans 13 amino acids. Germline-derived CDR1 and CDR2 are MDHEN and SYDVKM.

The CDR3: CASSPGPMGAKQPQHF. The CDR3 coding sequence is TGTGCCAGCAGCCCAGGCCCGATGGGGGCTAAGCAGCCCCAGCATTTT. The chain uses TRBV7-8 and TRBJ1-5; weak D call: TRBD1 (6 bases). CDR3 length: 16 residues. V was pared by 5 bases and J by 7 bases, with 21 bases between. Germline-derived CDR1 and CDR2 are SGHVS and FQNEAQ.